This T cell receptor beta chain was sequenced during a study of low-dose radiotherapy and immunotherapy resistance in tumors. At the level of the study: Cohort 1 was given 0.5 Gy per fraction every 2 weeks, for 6.5 Gy total. Participants were given intravenous cyclophosphamide 200 mg/m2 every two weeks, one day before radiation and immunotherapy. Each patient took aspirin at a dose of 300 mg by mouth once daily over the course of four cycles, with dosing beginning on cycle 1 day 1.

TRAV- and TRBV-specific primers, spanning alpha and beta chains, primed first-strand cDNA. Both a constant-region primer and a V-primer adapter served to amplify TCRs across roughly 21 PCR cycles. TCRdb itself ran the reads through MiXCR, one entry per CDR3 protein. Of just over 90,000 distinct CDR3 sequences in the sample, roughly 19% were seen once. Points on this clonotype: A far bigger clonotype differs at one base, so this is likely a read error.

Germline CDR1 is MNHEY and CDR2 is SVGEGT. The CDR3 is 11 residues long. Deletions cut 5 bases from V and 9 bases from J, with 8 bases between. Time point indicated: after trial treatment. Documented treatment: LDRT plus nivolumab, ipilimumab, low-dose cyclophosphamide and aspirin (RACIN trial). The source of this sequence is a female donor with ovarian cancer. Source: PBMCs, taken after low-dose radiotherapy plus immunotherapy. V usage is TRBV6-2 or TRBV6-3 and J usage is TRBJ2-1; D not resolved. DNA for the CDR3: TGTGCCAGCAGTGCTCTGGGTGAGCAGTTCTTC. Translated, it gives CASSALGEQFF.